These 18 T cell receptor beta chains share one sample of origin, sequenced in a study of lymphopenia after photon versus proton radiotherapy. Using immunoSEQ multiplex PCR, the repertoire was profiled, and TCRdb retains in-frame clones only, with some absent. The table has approximately 71,000 clones, under 95% seen once. Source: peripheral blood, taken from a patient treated with photon-based radiotherapy. The receptors stem from a woman in her 70s with pancreatic cancer.

The chain carries TRBV2 and TRBJ2-3; possibly TRBD2 for D (5 bases). The V gene lost 4 bases and the J gene lost 2 bases, with 13 bases spanning the gap. This CDR3 region has 15 residues. Per the germline V gene, CDR1 is SNHLY and CDR2 is FYNNEI. The CDR3 loop reads CASSVEGDNTDTQYF. The CDR3, as DNA: TGTGCCAGCAGTGTCGAGGGAGATAACACAGATACGCAGTATTTT.

The chain employs TRBV30 and TRBJ2-5; a weak D match, TRBD1 (5 bases). The CDR3 consists of 13 residues. With 5 bases removed from V and 1 base from J, the gap between germline ends came to 11 bases. CDR1 is GTSNPN, CDR2 SVGIG, per germline (reference sequence). The CDR3 DNA follows: TGTGCCTGGGCGCAGGGAAGCCAAGAGACCCAGTACTTC. It is translated as CAWAQGSQETQYF.

J is TRBJ2-2 and V is TRBV7-2; weak D call: TRBD2 (6 bases). The germline V gene has CDR1 SGHTA and CDR2 FQGNSA. The CDR3 is 15 residues long. The V gene lost 3 bases and the J gene lost 3 bases, with 11 bases spanning the gap. As DNA, the CDR3 is TGTGCCAGCAGCTTTCGGGGGAAGGACACCGGGGAGCTGTTTTTT. Translated: CASSFRGKDTGELFF. Using reference TRBV7-2 and TRBJ2-2 for the parts outside the CDR3, the full variable domain is GAGVSQSPSNKVTEKGKDVELRCDPISGHTALYWYRQSLGQGLEFLIYFQGNSAPDKSGLPSDRFSAERTGGSVSTLTIQRTQQEDSAVYLCASSFRGKDTGELFFGEGSRLTVL.

This chain links TRBV6-4 with TRBJ1-3; D gene uncertain. This CDR3 has 14 amino acids. Between the trimmed V and J ends, which lost 6 bases and 1 base, there was a span of 10 bases. In germline, CDR1 is MRHNA, CDR2 SNTAGT. CDR3 sequence: CASRGIRSGNTIYF. The CDR3 DNA follows: TGTGCCAGCAGGGGTATTAGATCTGGAAACACCATATATTTT.

This chain uses TRBV28 with TRBJ1-2; 8 nucleotides match TRBD1. The junction had 7 bases not matched to a gene; V was cut back by 5 bases and J by 5 bases. The CDR3 length is 14 residues. In germline, CDR1 is MDHEN, CDR2 SYDVKM. The CDR3 reads CASSGDRSTYGYTF. CDR3 nucleotide sequence: TGTGCCAGCAGTGGGGACAGGTCTACTTATGGCTACACCTTC.

This clone was seen only once. The rearrangement joins TRBV19 to TRBJ2-1, with D perhaps TRBD1 (6 bases). Per germline, CDR1 LNHDA and CDR2 SQIVND (reference sequence). The CDR3 is made up of 16 amino acids. Deletions cut 2 bases from V and 0 bases from J, with 11 bases between. This CDR3 reads CASSIPSQGSYNEQFF. CDR3 in DNA: TGTGCCAGTAGTATACCTTCACAGGGCTCCTACAATGAGCAGTTCTTC.

This clone is a singleton in its sample. This sequence joins TRBV11-2 and TRBJ1-5, with 8 bases identical to TRBD1. Germline V CDR1 and CDR2: SGHAT, FQNNGV. The CDR3 consists of 15 residues. With 1 base clipped from V and 5 bases from J, the junction kept 4 bases outside the gene matches. CDR3 DNA sequence: TGTGCCAGCAGCTTAGGTCAGGGGGCTTATCAGCCCCAGCATTTT. Its translation: CASSLGQGAYQPQHF.

V usage is TRBV4-2 and J usage is TRBJ1-6; a possible D gene is TRBD1 (5 bases). CDR3 length: 17 amino acids. V lost 0 bases, J lost 5 bases, and 14 bases lay in between. Germline V CDR1 and CDR2: LGHNA, YNFKEQ. The CDR3 DNA reads TGTGCCAGCAGCCAAGATCCGCTGGGACTAAATAATTCACCCCTCCACTTT. Translation: CASSQDPLGLNNSPLHF.

The V call is TRBV7-9, the J call TRBJ2-3; 7 nucleotides line up with TRBD2. This CDR3 comprises 14 residues. Germline lookup yields CDR1 SEHNR and CDR2 FQNEAQ (reference sequence). V lost 2 bases to trimming and J lost 6 bases; unmatched junction nucleotides: 5. The CDR3 loop is CASSLPRGGDTQYF. The CDR3 DNA sequence: TGTGCCAGCAGCTTACCGCGGGGAGGGGATACGCAGTATTTT. The full variable domain, in which reference TRBV7-9 and TRBJ2-3 provide the parts outside the CDR3, is DTGVSQNPRHKITKRGQNVTFRCDPISEHNRLYWYRQTLGQGPEFLTYFQNEAQLEKSRLLSDRFSAERPKGSFSTLEIQRTEQGDSAMYLCASSLPRGGDTQYFGPGTRLTVL.

The chain recombines TRBV5-5 with TRBJ2-5; TRBD1 matches at 12 bases. Germline trimming cut 3 bases from V and 4 bases from J; bases unmatched to any gene: 4. The CDR3 extends over 15 amino acids. CDR1 SGHKS and CDR2 YYEKEE come from the germline V gene (reference sequence). CDR3 bases: TGTGCCAGCAGCTGGGGACAGGGGGCTGGAGAGACCCAGTACTTC. Translating gives CASSWGQGAGETQYF.

This clone has only a few counts. The gene calls are TRBV7-8 and TRBJ1-3, with 8 nucleotides matching TRBD1. The V segment lost 11 bases and the J segment 2 bases; nucleotides outside the gene matches: 2. Germline CDR1 SGHVS, CDR2 FQNEAQ. The CDR3 loop spans 12 amino acids. The CDR3 DNA follows: TGTGCCGGACAGGGTGCTGGAAACACCATATATTTT. Encoded protein: CAGQGAGNTIYF.

This rearrangement joins TRBV4-2 to TRBJ1-1; tentative D call: TRBD1 (6 bases). V was cut by 1 base and J by 5 bases, with 17 bases left in between. Germline V gene lookup returns CDR1 LGHNA and CDR2 YNFKEQ. The CDR3 totals 16 residues. The CDR3 loop is CASSQAIQGIGTEAFF. The DNA of the CDR3 is TGTGCCAGCAGCCAAGCCATCCAGGGGATTGGGACTGAAGCTTTCTTT.

The rearrangement joins TRBV19 to TRBJ2-3, with a possible D match to TRBD2 (5 bases). Germline loops: CDR1 LNHDA, CDR2 SQIVND (reference sequence). Trimming removed 5 bases at V and 5 bases at J, with 14 bases between. The CDR3 is 14 amino acids. The CDR3 sequence: CASSPGFSGDTQYF. The CDR3 coding sequence is TGTGCCAGTAGTCCGGGATTCTCGGGAGATACGCAGTATTTT.

This chain uses TRBV19 with TRBJ2-5; no definite D call. CDR1 is LNHDA and CDR2 is SQIVND in the germline V gene (reference sequence). This CDR3 is 12 amino acids long. Deletions cut 8 bases from V and 9 bases from J, with 16 bases between. DNA of the CDR3: TGTGCCAGTTCCTCGAATTCGGTGGCCCAGTACTTC. It specifies CASSSNSVAQYF. Drawing the rest from reference TRBV19 and TRBJ2-5, the complete variable domain is DGGITQSPKYLFRKEGQNVTLSCEQNLNHDAMYWYRQDPGQGLRLIYYSQIVNDFQKGDIAEGYSVSREKKESFPLTVTSAQKNPTAFYLCASSSNSVAQYFGPGTRLLVL.

The chain employs TRBV5-1 and TRBJ1-1; possible D gene TRBD1, 5 bases. The ends were cut back, 5 bases at V and 4 bases at J, with 12 bases in the middle. The CDR3 loop spans 13 amino acids. Looked up from germline, CDR1 is SGHRS and CDR2 is YFSETQ. CDR3 sequence: CASRSGGTTEAFF. DNA of the CDR3: TGCGCCAGCAGATCGGGGGGGACCACTGAAGCTTTCTTT.

CDR3 coding DNA: TGCGCCAGCAGCTTGAGTCCGACAGGGAACTATGGCTACACCTTC. Translating it yields CASSLSPTGNYGYTF. This chain links TRBV5-1 with TRBJ1-2; TRBD1 matches at 7 bases. Germline lookup yields CDR1 SGHRS and CDR2 YFSETQ. The CDR3 runs 15 residues. The V and J ends lost 1 base and 2 bases, in that order; junction bases with no gene match: 5.

This clone was observed a handful of times. The J gene is TRBJ2-7, the V gene TRBV15; maybe TRBD2 (5 bases). The V gene's germline CDR1 is LNHNV and CDR2 YYDKDF (reference sequence). CDR3 length equals 15 residues. V lost 6 bases and J 0 bases, leaving 15 bases between the germline ends. The CDR3 bases are TGTGCCACCAGTTTTGGCGGGCAGAGCTCCTACGAGCAGTACTTC. Protein product: CATSFGGQSSYEQYF.

Here the CDR3 reads CASTGTGNNQPQHF. The CDR3 coding sequence is TGTGCCAGCACTGGGACCGGTAACAATCAGCCCCAGCATTTT. The chain links TRBV6-1 to TRBJ1-5; D is perhaps TRBD1 (5 bases). V lost 7 bases and J lost 3, with 13 bases in between. The germline V gene has CDR1 MNHNS and CDR2 SASEGT. This CDR3 comprises 14 residues.